The 21 T cell receptor beta chains given below trace back to one sample, sequenced in a study of cytomegalovirus exposure and HLA in healthy donors. PCR employed 60 Vbeta and 13 Jbeta primers. Produced via immunoSEQ multiplex PCR; TCRdb's table is partial and in-frame only. The sample yields about 120,000 clones, 75% to 90% seen once. Sample: PBMCs. The receptors derive from a man aged 35 to 55 in good health and CMV-seronegative.

The V gene is TRBV18, the J gene TRBJ1-6; TRBD1 might be the D (5 bases). The CDR3 contains 16 residues. The V end lost 3 bases, the J end lost 5 bases, and 14 bases lay between the germline ends. Germline assignment: CDR1 KGHSH and CDR2 LQKENI. The CDR3 spells CASSPTGRLDNSPLHF. CDR3 DNA: TGTGCCAGCTCACCCACAGGCAGACTAGATAATTCACCCCTCCACTTT.

The CDR3 loop reads CASRADSRPHGYTF. The CDR3 nucleotides read TGTGCCAGTCGAGCGGACAGCCGTCCTCATGGCTACACCTTC. This chain joins TRBV19 and TRBJ1-2, with a possible D match to TRBD1 (6 bases). The ends were cut back, 8 bases at V and 6 bases at J, with 19 bases in the middle. Per germline, CDR1 LNHDA and CDR2 SQIVND (reference sequence). The CDR3 has 14 residues.

This clone was seen only a few times. The chain links TRBV2 to TRBJ1-2; D unresolved. This CDR3 comprises 13 residues. The V and J ends lost 11 bases and 1 base respectively, with 14 bases between them. Germline V CDR1 and CDR2: SNHLY, FYNNEI. The CDR3 coding sequence is TGTGCCCTACTACTGGTTTTTAACTATGGCTACACCTTC. Its translation is CALLLVFNYGYTF.

The J gene is TRBJ2-7, the V gene TRBV7-8, with 7 bases that match TRBD2. The CDR3 consists of 14 residues. Trimming cost V 0 bases and J 5 bases; bases outside gene matches: 4. Per the germline V gene, CDR1 is SGHVS and CDR2 is FQNEAQ. The CDR3 DNA sequence: TGTGCCAGCAGCTTAGCTAGCGGGCTTGACGAGCAGTACTTC. It specifies CASSLASGLDEQYF.

This clone was detected only a few times. The chain carries TRBV30 and TRBJ1-5; D perhaps matches TRBD1 (6 bases). The CDR3 loop spans 16 amino acids. V gave up 5 bases and J gave up 0 bases, with 17 bases separating them. Germline CDR1 reads GTSNPN; CDR2 reads SVGIG (reference sequence). CDR3 amino acids: CAWSTGSSRSNQPQHF. In DNA form, the CDR3 reads TGTGCCTGGTCGACAGGTTCAAGCCGTAGCAATCAGCCCCAGCATTTT.

V gene TRBV7-2 combines with J gene TRBJ2-3, with 8 bases fitting TRBD2. After removal of 5 bases from V and 4 bases from J, the junction contained 11 bases not matched to a gene. The CDR3 is made up of 16 amino acids. Germline values: CDR1 SGHTA, CDR2 FQGNSA. Here the CDR3 DNA reads TGTGCCAGCAGCGGCCGGGGAGCGGGAGTTGCAGATACGCAGTATTTT. This gives the protein CASSGRGAGVADTQYF.

This clone has only a few counts. V usage is TRBV5-8 and J usage is TRBJ2-3; no reliable D call. The CDR3 has 13 amino acids. Germline V gene lookup returns CDR1 SGHTS and CDR2 YDEGEE. Trimming pared 3 bases from V and 3 bases from J, leaving 8 bases between. The CDR3 nucleotides are TGTGCCAGCAGCTCCGCCACAACAGATACGCAGTATTTT. Its protein is CASSSATTDTQYF.

The V gene is TRBV15, the J gene TRBJ2-2; 16 bases line up with TRBD2. Looked up from germline, CDR1 is LNHNV and CDR2 is YYDKDF (reference sequence). The junction had 13 bases not matched to a gene; V was cut back by 3 bases and J by 3 bases. The CDR3 spans 21 residues. The CDR3 DNA reads TGTGCCACCAGCAGCGAGGGACTAGCGGGAGGGTATTGGGCGGACACCGGGGAGCTGTTTTTT. Translation: CATSSEGLAGGYWADTGELFF.

The genes are TRBV27 and TRBJ2-7, with TRBD2 matching over 9 bases. Per the germline V gene, CDR1 is MNHEY and CDR2 is SMNVEV (reference sequence). The CDR3 totals 16 residues. V was pared by 6 bases and J by 6 bases, with 15 bases of the junction left unmatched. The CDR3 loop is CASRPYSGRIGGEQYF. The CDR3, as DNA: TGTGCCAGCAGACCTTATAGCGGGAGAATCGGAGGCGAGCAGTACTTC.

The chain is built from TRBV6-5 and TRBJ1-5; the match to TRBD1 covers 9 bases. Per the germline V gene, CDR1 is MNHEY and CDR2 is SVGAGI. CDR3 size: 13 residues. Unmatched junction bases numbered 5, after V lost 7 bases and J lost 7 bases. Here the CDR3 reads CASTTGGGQPQHF. CDR3 nucleotides: TGTGCCAGCACTACAGGGGGCGGACAGCCCCAGCATTTT.

The rearrangement uses TRBV4-1 and TRBJ1-3; the D is unclear. CDR1 is MGHRA, CDR2 YSYEKL, per germline. This CDR3 is 15 amino acids long. V was shortened by 0 bases and J by 0 bases, with 6 bases between the two germline ends. The DNA of the CDR3 is TGCGCCAGCAGCCAAGACGGAGTCTCTGGAAACACCATATATTTT. Translating gives CASSQDGVSGNTIYF.

The chain joins TRBV4-2 to TRBJ2-7; D unresolved. V dropped 0 bases and J dropped 2 bases, with 11 bases sitting between them. Germline CDR1 and CDR2: LGHNA and YNFKEQ. The CDR3 is made up of 15 amino acids. CDR3 protein: CASSQDLAAAYEQYF. As DNA, the CDR3 is TGTGCCAGCAGCCAAGATCTGGCGGCCGCCTACGAGCAGTACTTC.

This clone qualifies as medium-sized (0.01 to 0.1%). The chain uses TRBV6-1 and TRBJ2-7; 8 bases align to TRBD1. CDR1 MNHNS and CDR2 SASEGT come from the germline V gene. The CDR3 covers 15 residues. V was clipped by 0 bases and J by 3 bases; unmatched bases: 4. CDR3 coding DNA: TGTGCCAGCAGTGAAGCGCAAACAGGGGGCTACGAGCAGTACTTC. It is translated as CASSEAQTGGYEQYF.

This clone was seen at least ten times. For the CDR3, the DNA is TGTGCCAGCAGACCCTACAGGGGGCTCCTCCAAGAGACCCAGTACTTC. This gives the protein CASRPYRGLLQETQYF. The chain recombines TRBV7-9 with TRBJ2-5; 9 bases are shared with TRBD1. V was clipped by 6 bases and J by 1 base; unmatched bases: 9. The CDR3 spans 16 residues. Germline-derived CDR1 and CDR2 are SEHNR and FQNEAQ (reference sequence). The full variable domain, rest sourced from reference TRBV7-9 and TRBJ2-5, is DTGVSQNPRHKITKRGQNVTFRCDPISEHNRLYWYRQTLGQGPEFLTYFQNEAQLEKSRLLSDRFSAERPKGSFSTLEIQRTEQGDSAMYLCASRPYRGLLQETQYFGPGTRLLVL.

The sample holds a few counts of this clone. V gene TRBV19 combines with J gene TRBJ2-3; TRBD2 is a possible D gene (7 bases). V lost 3 bases to trimming and J lost 4 bases, with 26 bases between them. Germline V gene lookup returns CDR1 LNHDA and CDR2 SQIVND (reference sequence). The CDR3 extends over 19 amino acids. In DNA, the CDR3 is TGTGCCAGTAGTATTTTCGGGACTACAGGGCTTCGGGGGGCAGATACGCAGTATTTT. It translates to CASSIFGTTGLRGADTQYF.

The chain combines TRBV4-1 with TRBJ2-2; no definite D call. This CDR3 region has 15 residues. V lost 2 bases and J lost 1, with 8 bases in between. Germline V gene data show CDR1 as MGHRA and CDR2 as YSYEKL. The CDR3 bases are TGCGCCAGCAGCCAACGAAGACAGAACACCGGGGAGCTGTTTTTT. Amino acid sequence: CASSQRRQNTGELFF.

The genes are TRBV7-6 and TRBJ2-1; 14 nucleotides match TRBD2. Trimming cost V 5 bases and J 9 bases; bases outside gene matches: 12. There are 17 residues in the CDR3. Germline CDR1 SGHVS, CDR2 FNYEAQ. CDR3 loop: CASSTTRLAGGPVEQFF. The DNA for the CDR3 is TGTGCCAGCAGCACAACCAGACTAGCGGGGGGGCCCGTTGAGCAGTTCTTC.

Comment on this clone: This may come from a read error, since a much larger clone is one base off. Other DNA sequences in the sample encode the same CDR3. This chain links TRBV5-4 with TRBJ2-6; D is perhaps TRBD1 (5 bases). CDR3 length: 16 amino acids. Germline values: CDR1 SGHNT, CDR2 YYREEE (reference sequence). For the CDR3, the DNA is TGCGCCAGCAGCCAGTCCGCAGGGACTGGGGCCAACGTCCTGACTTTC. Protein: CASSQSAGTGANVLTF.

Concerning this clone: Compared with germline, one end of the junction differs, possibly owing to a read error. In DNA form, the CDR3 reads TGTGCCAGTAGCCCTAGAACACAAGACTCTGGGGCCAACGGCCTGACTTTC. It translates to CASSPRTQDSGANGLTF. This rearrangement joins TRBV19 to TRBJ2-6; possible D gene TRBD1, 5 bases. Germline values: CDR1 LNHDA, CDR2 SQIVND (reference sequence). The CDR3 has 17 amino acids.

The count of this clone is one. V usage is TRBV2 and J usage is TRBJ2-5, with TRBD2 identical over 11 bases. The germline CDR1 and CDR2 sequences are SNHLY and FYNNEI. The length of the CDR3 is 16 residues. Trimming removed 4 bases from V and 4 bases from J; junction bases left unmatched: 8. The CDR3: CASSVDSGGGTETQYF. CDR3 nucleotide sequence: TGTGCCAGCAGTGTGGATAGCGGGGGGGGTACAGAGACCCAGTACTTC.

The V and J genes are TRBV25-1 and TRBJ2-7; D is unresolved. Germline values: CDR1 MGHDK, CDR2 SYGVNS. V was pared by 4 bases and J by 3 bases, with 4 bases between. CDR3 length: 11 amino acids. CDR3 DNA: TGTGCCAGCAGTGCCGTCTACGAGCAGTACTTC. As protein: CASSAVYEQYF.